The 27 T cell receptor beta chains reported below all come from one sample, sequenced in a study of blood T cells in healthy people across ages. The use of a sample-barcoded 5' primer and a J-beta primer mix characterized a second PCR of roughly 7 to 11 cycles. TCRdb passed the 5' RACE reads through MiXCR, listing each CDR3 protein once. The table lists approximately 690,000 distinct CDR3 sequences, 40% to 45% of them singletons. The sample was blood. The receptor set was obtained from an elderly man in good health.

This clonotype was counted between two and nine times. The chain links TRBV7-2 to TRBJ2-7, with 10 bases lining up with TRBD2. From germline, CDR1 is SGHTA and CDR2 FQGNSA. The CDR3 is 15 residues long. J lost 4 bases, V lost 1 base, and 4 bases had no gene match. CDR3 region: CASSLGSSGSYEQYF. CDR3 nucleotide sequence: TGTGCCAGCAGCTTAGGTTCTAGCGGGAGTTACGAGCAGTACTTC.

The chain couples TRBV11-2 to TRBJ2-1; possibly TRBD1 or TRBD2 for D (7 bases each). V was trimmed by 5 bases and J by 5 bases, leaving 13 bases between them. Germline assignment: CDR1 SGHAT and CDR2 FQNNGV. The CDR3 covers 14 residues. CDR3 in DNA: TGTGCCAGCAGCGGGACAGCGGGAAACAATGAGCAGTTCTTC. Translating it yields CASSGTAGNNEQFF.

V is TRBV21-1 and J is TRBJ2-3; the D call of TRBD1 is as the table states it, not checked on the DNA. TRBV21-1 is shown as a pseudogene. This CDR3 has 17 amino acids. CDR3 coding DNA: TGTGCCAGCAGCAAAGGGGATCTCCGGGAATTTACAGATACGCAGTATTTT. It specifies CASSKGDLREFTDTQYF.

This clonotype was counted a few times. The rearrangement joins TRBV20-1 to TRBJ2-1; D may be TRBD1 (5 bases). Per the germline V gene, CDR1 is DFQATT and CDR2 is SNEGSKA (reference sequence). V was pared by 6 bases and J by 1 base, with 13 bases between. The CDR3 is made up of 14 amino acids. The DNA of the CDR3 is TGCAGTGCACCAGGGTATGGGTCCTACAATGAGCAGTTCTTC. Encoded protein: CSAPGYGSYNEQFF.

By sample share, this clonotype is medium-sized. J is TRBJ2-7 and V is TRBV18, with 9 bases identical to TRBD1. Trimming took 8 bases from V and 1 from J; bases not matched to a gene: 9. Germline V gene data show CDR1 as KGHSH and CDR2 as LQKENI. This CDR3 contains 15 residues. CDR3 protein: CASSPLGTGSYEQYF. The CDR3 DNA follows: TGTGCCAGCAGCCCGCTCGGGACAGGGTCCTACGAGCAGTACTTC.

The gene calls are TRBV7-2 and TRBJ2-2; perhaps TRBD1 as D (7 bases). The CDR3 totals 16 residues. The V end lost 5 bases, the J end lost 1 base, and 14 bases lay between the germline ends. CDR1 is SGHTA and CDR2 is FQGNSA in the germline V gene. In DNA form, the CDR3 reads TGTGCCAGCAGCACCCAGGGGGGACTGAACACCGGGGAGCTGTTTTTT. Translated: CASSTQGGLNTGELFF.

This clonotype was seen only once. This may be a read error, as it is one base from a much larger clone. This chain connects TRBV5-8 to TRBJ2-5; no definite D call. Looked up from germline, CDR1 is SGHTS and CDR2 is YDEGEE. The CDR3 covers 15 residues. Between the trimmed V and J ends, which lost 2 bases and 11 bases, there was a span of 22 bases. Here the CDR3 reads CASSFLGWSENEQYF. In nucleotides, the CDR3 is TGTGCCAGCAGCTTTCTTGGTTGGTCAGAGAATGAGCAGTACTTC.

This clonotype was observed a few times. The chain links TRBV7-2 to TRBJ2-1; D is tentatively TRBD1 or TRBD2 (6 bases each). This CDR3 is built from 15 residues. Germline lookup yields CDR1 SGHTA and CDR2 FQGNSA. V gave up 3 bases and J gave up 4 bases, with 13 bases separating them. The CDR3 here is CASSFRGGKYNEQFF. CDR3 in DNA: TGTGCCAGCAGCTTCCGAGGGGGGAAGTACAATGAGCAGTTCTTC.

To note about this clonotype: An end of the junction differs from the germline gene, which may be a read error. J is TRBJ2-3 and V is TRBV6-6; maybe TRBD2 (5 bases). This CDR3 has 15 amino acids. Germline CDR1 reads MNHNY; CDR2 reads SVGAGI (reference sequence). CDR3: CASRWVGDFGDMQYF. As DNA, the CDR3 is TGTGCCAGCAGATGGGTCGGGGATTTTGGAGATATGCAGTATTTT.

This sequence joins TRBV7-8 and TRBJ1-2; maybe TRBD1 (6 bases). Germline CDR1 is SGHVS and CDR2 is FQNEAQ. The CDR3 has 14 amino acids. V was trimmed by 5 bases and J by 4 bases, leaving 14 bases between them. In DNA, the CDR3 is TGTGCCAGCAGCCCAGAACAGGGCCGCTATGGCTACACCTTC. It specifies CASSPEQGRYGYTF. The full variable domain, completed using reference TRBV7-8 and TRBJ1-2, is GAGVSQSPRYKVAKRGQDVALRCDPISGHVSLFWYQQALGQGPEFLTYFQNEAQLDKSGLPSDRFFAERPEGSVSTLKIQRTQQEDSAVYLCASSPEQGRYGYTFGSGTRLTVV.

The rearrangement joins TRBV15 to TRBJ1-6; TRBD1 is a possible D gene (6 bases). This CDR3 contains 16 residues. Germline V gene sequence: CDR1 LNHNV, CDR2 YYDKDF (reference sequence). Deletions cut 4 bases from V and 10 bases from J, with 20 bases between. CDR3: CATSTNVGNRDSPLHF. For the CDR3, the DNA is TGTGCCACCAGCACTAACGTGGGGAACAGGGACTCACCCCTCCACTTT.

To note about this clonotype: This may be a read error: a much more frequent sequence differs by one nucleotide. The J gene is TRBJ2-5, the V gene TRBV12-3 or TRBV12-4, with TRBD2 matching over 11 bases. The CDR3 is made up of 15 amino acids. The V and J ends lost 10 bases and 11 bases, in that order; junction bases with no gene match: 18. The CDR3 coding sequence is TGTGCCAACGAACGTAGCGGGAGGGCCGGAAATGAGCAGTACTTC. Translated: CANERSGRAGNEQYF.

This sequence joins TRBV24-1 and TRBJ2-5; TRBD2 agrees at 15 bases. The J call may not be correct, given that the DNA end is closer to TRBJ2-1. In germline, CDR1 is KGHDR, CDR2 SFDVKD. The CDR3 has 20 residues. The CDR3 reads CATSDSTKGLAGGPGETQFF. As DNA, the CDR3 is TGTGCCACCAGTGATTCAACCAAAGGACTAGCGGGAGGGCCAGGAGAGACCCAGTTCTTC.

This clonotype appeared a few times. The chain combines TRBV29-1 with TRBJ2-7; 9 bases are a match to TRBD1. CDR3 length equals 12 residues. Losses at the gene ends were 6 bases for V and 7 bases for J; bases not matched to a gene: 7. Germline-derived CDR1 and CDR2 are SQVTM and ANQGSEA. This chain's CDR3 is CSVVDRGHEQYF. The DNA of the CDR3 is TGCAGCGTCGTGGACAGGGGTCATGAGCAGTACTTC.

In its sample, this clonotype was seen a few times. CDR3 protein: CSAREGTGAQNQPQHF. CDR3 sequence (DNA): TGCAGTGCTAGAGAGGGTACCGGGGCCCAAAATCAGCCCCAGCATTTT. J is TRBJ1-5 and V is TRBV20-1; a weak D match, TRBD1 (5 bases). Germline V gene sequence: CDR1 DFQATT, CDR2 SNEGSKA (reference sequence). Trimming took off 0 bases at V and 4 bases at J, with 16 bases between the two ends. CDR3 length: 16 residues.

The rearrangement links TRBV7-2 to TRBJ1-2; the D gene is possibly TRBD1 (5 bases). Trimming pared 7 bases from V and 8 bases from J, leaving 17 bases between. Germline lookup yields CDR1 SGHTA and CDR2 FQGNSA. CDR3 length: 13 residues. CDR3 nucleotides: TGTGCCAGCACCTCCCCAGCCCGGGGCGGCTACACCTTC. Translated, it gives CASTSPARGGYTF.

This clonotype was recorded a few times. The V gene is TRBV7-2, the J gene TRBJ2-1; D is perhaps TRBD2 (6 bases). The length of the CDR3 is 14 residues. The V and J ends lost 0 bases and 9 bases respectively, with 12 bases between them. Germline V gene lookup returns CDR1 SGHTA and CDR2 FQGNSA. The CDR3 loop is CASSLAMAGGEQFF. CDR3 DNA: TGTGCCAGCAGCTTAGCGATGGCCGGGGGTGAGCAGTTCTTC.

This clonotype came up a few times. The J gene is TRBJ2-2, the V gene TRBV6-2 or TRBV6-3; 7 bases map to TRBD1. Germline V gives CDR1 MNHEY, CDR2 SVGEGT. The CDR3 consists of 17 residues. The J segment lost 1 base and the V segment lost 4 bases, leaving 9 bases of the junction unmatched. The CDR3: CASSSLTTGMNTGELFF. CDR3 nucleotides: TGTGCCAGCAGTTCCCTCACGACAGGGATGAACACCGGGGAGCTGTTTTTT.

The chain links TRBV6-5 to TRBJ2-7, with D possibly matching TRBD2 (6 bases). Trimming removed 2 bases at V and 1 base at J, with 12 bases between. The CDR3 spans 15 residues. The germline V gene encodes CDR1 MNHEY and CDR2 SVGAGI. CDR3 in amino acids: CASSYGRGSSYEQYF. In DNA, the CDR3 is TGTGCCAGCAGTTACGGGCGGGGATCATCCTACGAGCAGTACTTC.

As to this clonotype: Germline and junction disagree at one end, which may indicate a read error. V and J are TRBV7-2 and TRBJ2-5; D is possibly TRBD1 or TRBD2 (5 bases each). Germline CDR1 and CDR2: SGHTA and FQGNSA. The CDR3 loop spans 14 amino acids. The CDR3 nucleotides are TGTGCCAGCAGCTTAGTGCTCCAGGGAGAGACCCGGTACTTC. Its protein is CASSLVLQGETRYF.

The sample holds one count of this clonotype. V usage is TRBV7-9 and J usage is TRBJ2-7; 7 nucleotides line up with TRBD2. The CDR3 is made up of 16 amino acids. Looked up from germline, CDR1 is SEHNR and CDR2 is FQNEAQ (reference sequence). V gave up 5 bases and J gave up 7 bases; unmatched junction bases: 17. The CDR3 DNA follows: TGTGCCAGCAGCCTGTCGGGGGGAGGGGCATACGATGAGCAGTACTTC. Protein sequence: CASSLSGGGAYDEQYF.

V and J are TRBV20-1 and TRBJ2-5; the match to TRBD2 covers 9 bases. The CDR3 runs 14 residues. Germline loops: CDR1 DFQATT, CDR2 SNEGSKA (reference sequence). Unmatched junction bases numbered 13, after V lost 3 bases and J lost 11 bases. CDR3 in amino acids: CSARGLAGLREQYF. For the CDR3, the DNA is TGCAGTGCTAGGGGGCTAGCGGGATTAAGGGAGCAGTACTTC.

V is TRBV9 and J is TRBJ2-7; D is possibly TRBD1 (6 bases). Germline CDR1 and CDR2: SGDLS and YYNGEE. The CDR3 runs to 14 residues. Trimming took off 4 bases at V and 7 bases at J, with 18 bases between the two ends. The CDR3 here is CASSTRDKYNEQYF. In nucleotides, the CDR3 is TGTGCCAGCAGCACCCGGGACAAATACAATGAGCAGTACTTC.

Of note for this clonotype: A much larger clone is a single base away; this may be a read error. The chain links TRBV29-1 to TRBJ2-1, with D possibly being TRBD2 (6 bases). The germline gives CDR1 SQVTM, CDR2 ANQGSEA. The V and J ends lost 4 bases and 6 bases respectively, with 19 bases between them. The CDR3 runs 15 residues. CDR3 in amino acids: CSVVTGVIFGNEQFF. The CDR3 DNA reads TGCAGCGTTGTGACGGGGGTCATTTTTGGCAATGAGCAGTTCTTC.

This clonotype was seen ten or more times. CDR3 sequence: CSVNVAVGSGANVLTF. The CDR3 DNA follows: TGCAGCGTTAATGTCGCTGTCGGCTCTGGGGCCAACGTCCTGACTTTC. The rearrangement links TRBV29-1 to TRBJ2-6; D is uncertain. Germline values: CDR1 SQVTM, CDR2 ANQGSEA. V gave up 5 bases and J gave up 0 bases, with 14 bases separating them. The CDR3 sequence is 16 residues long.

The chain employs TRBV20-1 and TRBJ2-5; TRBD2 aligns across 7 bases. The CDR3 has 13 residues. The germline CDR1 and CDR2 sequences are DFQATT and SNEGSKA (reference sequence). V shed 6 bases, J shed 5 bases, and the junction held 9 bases outside the gene matches. The CDR3 protein is CSAEGRALETQYF. In nucleotides, the CDR3 is TGCAGTGCGGAGGGGAGGGCCCTCGAGACCCAGTACTTC.

This clonotype has only a few counts. This sequence joins TRBV20-1 and TRBJ2-3; the match to TRBD2 covers 8 bases. The germline CDR1 and CDR2 sequences are DFQATT and SNEGSKA (reference sequence). The CDR3 runs to 14 residues. V shed 2 bases and J 4 bases; nucleotides not matched to a gene: 5. Written as DNA, the CDR3 is TGCAGTGCTAGAAAAGCGGGAGACTCAGATACGCAGTATTTT. This sequence encodes CSARKAGDSDTQYF.